The 22 T cell receptor beta chains below were found in one sample sequenced in a study of spatial heterogeneity in lung cancer. TCRdb independently ran MiXCR on the 5' RACE reads; one entry per CDR3 protein. This table holds roughly 34,000 distinct CDR3 sequences, under 9% found once. As for time point: blood at routine non-recurrence follow-up after resection. The starting material was PBMCs, obtained at follow-up. These receptors all stem from a male donor with early-stage non-small cell lung cancer.

This clonotype was seen many times. The V and J genes are TRBV5-1 and TRBJ1-3, with unresolved D. Trimming took 0 bases from V and 0 from J, leaving 4 bases between them. Germline V gene sequence: CDR1 SGHRS, CDR2 YFSETQ. The CDR3 is made up of 14 amino acids. The CDR3 DNA reads as TGCGCCAGCAGCTTGGACAACTCTGGAAACACCATATATTTT. This codes for CASSLDNSGNTIYF. Variable domain in full (rest from reference TRBV5-1 and TRBJ1-3): KAGVTQTPRYLIKTRGQQVTLSCSPISGHRSVSWYQQTPGQGLQFLFEYFSETQRNKGNFPGRFSGRQFSNSRSEMNVSTLELGDSALYLCASSLDNSGNTIYFGEGSWLTVV.

This clonotype is judged medium-sized. The CDR3 DNA follows: TGTGCCAGCAGCTTTGAGGGCACTGAAGCTTTCTTT. The encoded protein is CASSFEGTEAFF. The chain has TRBV7-9 and TRBJ1-1; unclear D gene. Trimming removed 3 bases from V and 4 bases from J, with 6 bases in between. In germline, CDR1 is SEHNR, CDR2 FQNEAQ (reference sequence). The CDR3 totals 12 residues.

This clonotype was recorded at least ten times. The V and J genes are TRBV7-9 and TRBJ2-4, with 8 bases aligning to TRBD2. V dropped 5 bases and J dropped 8; count of bases not matched to a gene: 14. This CDR3 is 16 amino acids long. From germline, CDR1 is SEHNR and CDR2 FQNEAQ (reference sequence). Written as DNA, the CDR3 is TGTGCCAGCAGCGAGGCGGGGGGCAGGGGAAGGTACATTCAGTACTTC. Encoded protein: CASSEAGGRGRYIQYF. Looking up the rest from reference TRBV7-9 and TRBJ2-4 gives the full variable domain: DTGVSQNPRHKITKRGQNVTFRCDPISEHNRLYWYRQTLGQGPEFLTYFQNEAQLEKSRLLSDRFSAERPKGSFSTLEIQRTEQGDSAMYLCASSEAGGRGRYIQYFGAGTRLSVL.

This clonotype was detected many times. The chain couples TRBV6-2 or TRBV6-3 to TRBJ1-5, with D unresolved. The germline V gene has CDR1 MNHEY and CDR2 SVGEGT. Trimming took off 2 bases at V and 8 bases at J, with 7 bases between the two ends. The CDR3 runs 12 residues. The CDR3 DNA follows: TGTGCCAGCAGTTACCCGCGGAAGCCCCAGCATTTT. Protein product: CASSYPRKPQHF.

This clonotype was detected only a few times. For the CDR3, the DNA is TGCAGCGTTGAAAGGACGGATACGCAGTATTTT. This gives the protein CSVERTDTQYF. V usage is TRBV29-1 and J usage is TRBJ2-3; D gene ambiguous. The V and J ends lost 2 bases and 6 bases respectively, with 6 bases between them. CDR1 and CDR2 from the germline V gene are SQVTM and ANQGSEA. This CDR3 has 11 residues.

This clonotype was detected only a few times. CDR3 sequence reads: CASSLDPLAGGSYEQYF. In DNA form, the CDR3 reads TGTGCCAGCAGCTTAGATCCTCTAGCGGGGGGCTCCTACGAGCAGTACTTC. The chain has TRBV11-2 and TRBJ2-7; 11 bases line up with TRBD2. The V segment lost 0 bases and the J segment 0 bases; nucleotides outside the gene matches: 4. There are 17 residues in the CDR3. In germline, CDR1 is SGHAT, CDR2 FQNNGV.

This clonotype appeared many times. J is TRBJ2-5 and V is TRBV6-2 or TRBV6-3; 7 bases are a match to TRBD1. The germline V gene encodes CDR1 MNHEY and CDR2 SVGEGT. The CDR3 is made up of 14 amino acids. V was pared by 5 bases and J by 1 base, with 4 bases of the junction left unmatched. The CDR3 here is CASSPTGPQETQYF. DNA of the CDR3: TGTGCCAGCAGTCCGACAGGGCCCCAAGAGACCCAGTACTTC.

This clonotype was observed at least ten times. This chain joins TRBV6-5 and TRBJ1-6, with unresolved D. CDR1 MNHEY and CDR2 SVGAGI come from the germline V gene. V lost 6 bases and J 8 bases, leaving 14 bases between the germline ends. CDR3 size: 14 residues. CDR3 region: CASRIGWSDSPLHF. The CDR3 DNA sequence: TGTGCCAGCAGGATTGGCTGGTCGGATTCACCCCTCCACTTT.

In its sample, this clonotype was seen many times. The rearrangement links TRBV5-1 to TRBJ2-7; 7 bases match TRBD1. CDR3 length: 13 amino acids. Germline CDR1 reads SGHRS; CDR2 reads YFSETQ. Unmatched junction bases numbered 7, after V lost 4 bases and J lost 6 bases. Here the CDR3 DNA reads TGCGCCAGCAGCCTGACAGGGAACGGCGAGCAGTACTTC. It translates to CASSLTGNGEQYF.

This clonotype was observed many times. V usage is TRBV14 and J usage is TRBJ2-7, with D unresolved. The CDR3 runs 12 residues. CDR1 is SGHDN, CDR2 FVKESK, per germline. V gave up 0 bases and J gave up 3 bases, with 3 bases separating them. The CDR3 protein is CASSQDDYEQYF. The CDR3 DNA follows: TGTGCCAGCAGCCAAGACGACTACGAGCAGTACTTC.

This clonotype was picked up a small number of times. The chain carries TRBV10-3 and TRBJ2-3; possibly TRBD2 for D (6 bases). The CDR3 has 15 residues. Trimming left V 6 bases short and J 6 bases short, with 19 bases between. CDR1 and CDR2 from the germline V gene are ENHRY and SYGVKD. The CDR3 coding sequence is TGTGCCATCAGCGGGCGAGAATCGGGGGAGGATACGCAGTATTTT. This sequence encodes CAISGRESGEDTQYF.

This clonotype was counted many times. V and J are TRBV29-1 and TRBJ1-5, with TRBD1 as a possible D gene (5 bases). This CDR3 comprises 13 residues. Per germline, CDR1 SQVTM and CDR2 ANQGSEA. Trimming removed 4 bases at V and 4 bases at J, with 11 bases between. CDR3 bases: TGCAGCGTTGGAGGGGTTGGGAATCAGCCCCAGCATTTT. It yields the protein CSVGGVGNQPQHF.

There are many counts of this clonotype. The CDR3 loop is CASEQLAGGSYNEQFF. The CDR3 DNA sequence: TGTGCCAGCGAGCAACTAGCGGGGGGATCCTACAATGAGCAGTTCTTC. The J gene is TRBJ2-1, the V gene TRBV7-9; 12 nucleotides match TRBD2. Germline CDR1 SEHNR, CDR2 FQNEAQ (reference sequence). The CDR3 sequence is 16 residues long. V trimming: 8 bases; J trimming: 1 base; junction bases outside the gene matches: 6.

The genes are TRBV7-3 and TRBJ2-1; 8 nucleotides align to TRBD2. Germline-derived CDR1 and CDR2 are SGHTA and FQGTGA. CDR3 length: 14 residues. After removal of 6 bases from V and 9 bases from J, the junction contained 10 bases not matched to a gene. The CDR3 DNA follows: TGTGCCAGCAGATCAAGCGGGGGATCAGGTGAGCAGTTCTTC. Protein sequence: CASRSSGGSGEQFF.

This chain joins TRBV6-5 and TRBJ2-4; D gene uncertain. CDR1 is MNHEY and CDR2 is SVGAGI in the germline V gene. V lost 9 bases and J lost 4, with 10 bases in between. This CDR3 region has 12 residues. The chain's CDR3 is CASTGLKNIQYF. The CDR3 DNA is TGTGCCAGTACCGGGCTTAAAAACATTCAGTACTTC.

This clonotype was counted ten times or more. The genes are TRBV12-3 or TRBV12-4 and TRBJ2-7; D may be TRBD1 or TRBD2 (5 bases each). The CDR3 sequence is 13 residues long. Trimming pared 2 bases from V and 4 bases from J, leaving 9 bases between. The CDR3 nucleotides are TGTGCCAGCAGTTTATGGGGACCGTACGAGCAGTACTTC. Translating gives CASSLWGPYEQYF.

This clonotype was detected ten times or more. This chain uses TRBV11-2 with TRBJ2-5; TRBD2 agrees at 14 bases. Trimming took 4 bases from V and 1 from J; bases not matched to a gene: 5. CDR3 size: 17 residues. Germline-derived CDR1 and CDR2 are SGHAT and FQNNGV. CDR3 bases: TGTGCCAGCAGCTCCAGGACTAGCGGGGGGCGCCAAGAGACCCAGTACTTC. Translated, it gives CASSSRTSGGRQETQYF.

This clonotype was counted at least ten times. This chain joins TRBV5-6 and TRBJ2-7; TRBD2 matches 8 bases. CDR1 SGHDT and CDR2 YYEEEE come from the germline V gene. V shed 0 bases, J shed 2 bases, and the junction held 1 base outside the gene matches. The CDR3 is 14 amino acids. In DNA form, the CDR3 reads TGTGCCAGCAGCTTGGCCGGGGGGGCCTACGAGCAGTACTTC. Its protein is CASSLAGGAYEQYF.

This clonotype appeared many times. The chain is built from TRBV10-3 and TRBJ2-2; D is unresolved. This CDR3 is 13 amino acids long. Between the trimmed V and J ends, which lost 3 bases and 6 bases, there was a span of 8 bases. In germline, CDR1 is ENHRY, CDR2 SYGVKD. This CDR3 reads CAISDSQAGELFF. For the CDR3, the DNA is TGTGCCATCAGTGATAGCCAGGCCGGGGAGCTGTTTTTT.

In this sample, this clonotype turned up many times. The chain has TRBV7-2 and TRBJ2-2; D may be TRBD2 (6 bases). Germline CDR1 is SGHTA and CDR2 is FQGNSA. The CDR3 runs to 14 residues. Between the trimmed V and J ends, which lost 5 bases and 6 bases, there was a span of 13 bases. For the CDR3, the DNA is TGTGCCAGCAGCCTCGTCGGGGAGGCCGGGGAGCTGTTTTTT. Its translation is CASSLVGEAGELFF. Filled out from reference TRBV7-2 and TRBJ2-2, the complete variable domain reads GAGVSQSPSNKVTEKGKDVELRCDPISGHTALYWYRQSLGQGLEFLIYFQGNSAPDKSGLPSDRFSAERTGGSVSTLTIQRTQQEDSAVYLCASSLVGEAGELFFGEGSRLTVL.

This clonotype has a count of ten or more. This chain joins TRBV5-4 and TRBJ2-5; TRBD2 aligns across 13 bases. Germline trimming cut 4 bases from V and 5 bases from J; bases unmatched to any gene: 8. The CDR3 covers 16 residues. Germline V gives CDR1 SGHNT, CDR2 YYREEE (reference sequence). The CDR3 DNA sequence: TGTGCCAGCAGCCTGCGACTAGCGGGGGGCCTGGAGACCCAGTACTTC. Translating gives CASSLRLAGGLETQYF.

This clonotype was counted at least ten times. J is TRBJ1-1 and V is TRBV3-1, with D maybe TRBD1 (5 bases). V dropped 0 bases and J dropped 6 bases, with 14 bases sitting between them. The CDR3 runs 15 residues. Germline V gene lookup returns CDR1 LGHDT and CDR2 YNNKEL (reference sequence). CDR3 sequence reads: CASSQDQSGFAEAFF. CDR3 bases: TGTGCCAGCAGCCAAGATCAGTCAGGGTTCGCTGAAGCTTTCTTT.